The rows below give T cell receptor beta chains drawn from one sample of a study of blood T cells in healthy people across ages. TCRdb reprocessed the 5' RACE reads via MiXCR and lists one record per CDR3 protein. Among more than 500,000 distinct CDR3 sequences listed, over 25% were seen once. This sample was also put to use in a study of T cells of mothers and their children.

Sequencing was done on a sample of blood. The receptors were sampled from a boy younger than 10 in good health. Both conserved end residues are part of each CDR3. The D gene is left open where the match is weak. Only some rows state a clone size, as once, few, many or a class for expanded clones.

.,14,.,TRBV20-1,TRBJ2-5,TGCAGTGCTAGTGGACGGGACCCCGAAGAGACCCAGTACTTC,CSASGRDPEETQYF
TRBD1,16,.,TRBV20-1,TRBJ2-3,TGCAGTGCTAGACCCAGTACCAGGGGGCAAACAGATACGCAGTATTTT,CSARPSTRGQTDTQYF
TRBD1,12,.,TRBV29-1,TRBJ2-1,TGCAGCGTTTGGGACAGGGGAAATGAGCAGTTCTTC,CSVWDRGNEQFF
TRBD1,12,.,TRBV7-2,TRBJ1-1,TGTGCCAGCAGCTTTTCAGGGGGCAAAGCTTTCTTT,CASSFSGGKAFF
TRBD2,17,.,TRBV7-9,TRBJ2-1,TGTGCCAGCAGCGATACCGGGACTAGCGGCGATTACAATGAGCAGTTCTTC,CASSDTGTSGDYNEQFF
.,16,.,TRBV5-1,TRBJ1-2,TGCGCCAGCAGCTTGTCGCGCTCTAGCTATAACTATGGCTACACCTTC,CASSLSRSSYNYGYTF
.,13,.,TRBV20-1,TRBJ2-1,TGCAGTGCAGAGACCGGGGTGGGGCGCCCGGAGTTCTTC,CSAETGVGRPEFF
TRBD1,15,few,TRBV6-5,TRBJ2-3,TGTGCCAGCAGTACGAGGGGGCGCGGGACAGATACGCAGTATTTT,CASSTRGRGTDTQYF
.,14,.,TRBV11-2,TRBJ1-2,TGTGCCAGCAGCCTTTCCAACGTGGGATTTGGCTACACCTTC,CASSLSNVGFGYTF
.,14,many,TRBV7-2,TRBJ2-7,TGTGCCAGCAGCCCCGGGACTCTTACCTACGAGCAGTACTTC,CASSPGTLTYEQYF
.,13,.,TRBV19,TRBJ1-2,TGTGCCAGTAGTATCAGACAGTCGTATGGCTACACCTTC,CASSIRQSYGYTF
TRBD2,17,.,TRBV20-1,TRBJ2-5,TGCAGTGTTTCAGTTTTGCTAGCGGGGACATCTGAAGAGACCCAGTACTTC,CSVSVLLAGTSEETQYF
TRBD1,15,.,TRBV6-6,TRBJ2-7,TGTGCCAGCAGTTACTCAGCGGACAGGGGGGACGAGCAGTACTTC,CASSYSADRGDEQYF
.,13,few,TRBV6-5,TRBJ2-2,TGTGCCAGCAGTTACTCGGCGCGCGGGGAGCTGTTTTTT,CASSYSARGELFF
TRBD1,14,.,TRBV28,TRBJ1-1,TGTGCCAGCAGGGCACAGGGGGGGAACACTGAAGCTTTCTTT,CASRAQGGNTEAFF
TRBD1,17,.,TRBV5-5,TRBJ1-2,TGTGCCAGCAGCTTGGCCATGACCGGGATAGGGGGCTCTGGCTACACCTTC,CASSLAMTGIGGSGYTF
.,14,.,TRBV5-1,TRBJ2-7,TGCGCCAGCAGCTTGGTCCGGCAGGGGAACGAGCAGTACTTC,CASSLVRQGNEQYF
.,15,.,TRBV18,TRBJ2-4,TGTGCCAGCTCACCCAACACCTCGGGTACAAACATTCAGTACTTC,CASSPNTSGTNIQYF
TRBD2,15,.,TRBV20-1,TRBJ2-4,TGCAGTGCCCCGGGGGGGGATTTTGCCAAAAACATTCAGTACTTC,CSAPGGDFAKNIQYF
.,13,many,TRBV4-3,TRBJ1-1,TGTGCCAGCAGCCAAGTCCGACGTGCTGAAGCTTTCTTT,CASSQVRRAEAFF
.,11,.,TRBV28,TRBJ1-1,TGTGCCAGCAGCGGACCCGTGCTGACTTTCTTT,CASSGPVLTFF
TRBD2,14,once,TRBV5-1,TRBJ2-7,TGCGCCAGTGGGACTAGCGGGACCTCCTACGAGCAGTACTTC,CASGTSGTSYEQYF
.,15,.,TRBV5-1,TRBJ1-5,TGCGCCAGCAGCTTGGAGGGCAGGGTTAGTCAGCCCCAGCATTTT,CASSLEGRVSQPQHF
TRBD2,17,.,TRBV2,TRBJ2-7,TGTGCCAGCAGTGACACTAGCGGGGGGATCCTACTCGTGGAGCAGTACTTC,CASSDTSGGILLVEQYF
.,12,once,TRBV6-1,TRBJ2-7,TGTGCCAGCAGCGAAGCGTCCTACGAGCAGTACTTC,CASSEASYEQYF
.,16,.,TRBV6-1,TRBJ2-7,TGTGCCAGCAGTGAAAGTTTATCCCAGGGAGCCTACGAGCAGTACTTC,CASSESLSQGAYEQYF
.,15,.,TRBV9,TRBJ1-2,TGTGTCAGCAGCGTAGTGGACAGTTTTAACTATGGCTACACCTTC,CVSSVVDSFNYGYTF
TRBD2,15,.,TRBV7-8,TRBJ2-5,TGTGCCAGCAGCCCCCTACTAGCGGGTGAAGAGACCCAGTACTTC,CASSPLLAGEETQYF
.,13,.,TRBV6-1,TRBJ2-7,TGTGCCAGCAGTGATTCAGGGGAGGACGAGCAGTACTTC,CASSDSGEDEQYF
TRBD2,20,.,TRBV5-1,TRBJ2-5,TGCGCCAGCAGCTTGGGCCCCCCGACTAGCGGGGCCTCGTTATGGGAGACCCAGTACTTC,CASSLGPPTSGASLWETQYF
.,12,.,TRBV21-1,TRBJ2-2,TGTGCCAGCAGCAAAGAAAACGGGGAGCTGTTTTTT,CASSKENGELFF
.,14,.,TRBV6-5,TRBJ1-4,TGTGCTAGCAGTTACTCCCCGAGGGATGAAAAACTGTTTTTT,CASSYSPRDEKLFF
TRBD2,15,.,TRBV6-2/TRBV6-3,TRBJ2-3,TGTGCCAGCAGTTACGAAGCGGGGGGCGATGATACGCAGTATTTT,CASSYEAGGDDTQYF
.,9,few,TRBV27,TRBJ2-5,TGTGCCAGCAGTCCCTCTGAGTACTTC,CASSPSEYF
.,13,few,TRBV12-3/TRBV12-4,TRBJ2-1,TGTGCCAGCAGTAACAGTGGAGAGAATGAGCAGTTCTTC,CASSNSGENEQFF
.,17,.,TRBV12-3/TRBV12-4,TRBJ2-4,TGTGCCAGCAGTTCCCCCGTCGGGGCTACGAACAAAAACATTCAGTACTTC,CASSSPVGATNKNIQYF
.,14,.,TRBV25-1,TRBJ1-2,TGTGCCAGCCTTCGAACAGGGTTGTTCAATGGCTACACCTTC,CASLRTGLFNGYTF
.,13,.,TRBV3-1,TRBJ1-1,TGTGCCAGCAGCCTTCGCGGACGGTATGAAGCTTTCTTT,CASSLRGRYEAFF
TRBD2,17,.,TRBV2,TRBJ2-5,TGTGCCAGCAGTGAAGAGGTTAGCGGGGGCTACCGAGAGACCCAGTACTTC,CASSEEVSGGYRETQYF
.,15,few,TRBV7-9,TRBJ2-5,TGTGCCAGCAGCTTAGCGCCTTACACAGAAGAGACCCAGTACTTC,CASSLAPYTEETQYF
.,13,.,TRBV18,TRBJ2-7,TGTGCCAGCTCCCCCGGGAACACGGTCGAGCAGTACTTC,CASSPGNTVEQYF
.,14,.,TRBV21-1,TRBJ1-2,TGTGCCAGCAGCGTCCGGACACAGGTCGGAGGCTACACCTTC,CASSVRTQVGGYTF
.,15,.,TRBV11-2,TRBJ1-5,TGTGCCAGCAGCCCCCAGGGTCATAGCAATCAGCCCCAGCATTTT,CASSPQGHSNQPQHF
TRBD2,15,few,TRBV12-3/TRBV12-4,TRBJ2-2,TGTGCCAGCAGTTTAGCGGGGGGGAACACCGGGGAGCTGCTTTTT,CASSLAGGNTGELLF
.,15,few,TRBV5-5,TRBJ2-7,TGTGCCAGCAGCTTAGGCAGGGTAAAGACCTACGAGCAGTACTTC,CASSLGRVKTYEQYF
.,14,.,TRBV6-5,TRBJ2-2,TGTGCCAGCAGTTACAGGGGACGCACCGGGGAGCTGTTTTTT,CASSYRGRTGELFF
TRBD2,15,few,TRBV7-8,TRBJ2-3,TGTGCCAGCAGCTTCGGCACTAGCGGCACAGATACGCAGTATTTT,CASSFGTSGTDTQYF